The sequence of this T cell receptor (beta chain) was determined in a study of Ad26.COV2.S vaccination and SARS-CoV-2 variants. This CDR3 contains 17 residues. Trimming took 5 bases from V and 4 from J, leaving 21 bases between them. Germline CDR1 SEHNR, CDR2 FQNEAQ (reference sequence). TCRdb's copy holds only in-frame clones and misses some; the assay was immunoSEQ multiplex PCR. The table records around 450,000 clones, around 90% of them present only once. As for treatment: about 20 received Ad26.COV2.S at low or high dose, single or two shots; about five received placebo; per-sample allocation not given. Specimen acquisition occurred on day 63 following the initial vaccine or placebo injection.

This receptor was taken from a person aged 18-65 years who received the Ad26.COV2.S COVID-19 vaccine or a placebo. The V gene is TRBV7-9, the J gene TRBJ1-5; possibly TRBD1 for D (6 bases). The material was peripheral blood, obtained in a trial of Ad26.COV2.S vaccine versus placebo. CDR3 DNA: TGTGCCAGCAGCGCGACGACAGAGGGGGGGTCTAATCAGCCCCAGCATTTT. This encodes CASSATTEGGSNQPQHF.